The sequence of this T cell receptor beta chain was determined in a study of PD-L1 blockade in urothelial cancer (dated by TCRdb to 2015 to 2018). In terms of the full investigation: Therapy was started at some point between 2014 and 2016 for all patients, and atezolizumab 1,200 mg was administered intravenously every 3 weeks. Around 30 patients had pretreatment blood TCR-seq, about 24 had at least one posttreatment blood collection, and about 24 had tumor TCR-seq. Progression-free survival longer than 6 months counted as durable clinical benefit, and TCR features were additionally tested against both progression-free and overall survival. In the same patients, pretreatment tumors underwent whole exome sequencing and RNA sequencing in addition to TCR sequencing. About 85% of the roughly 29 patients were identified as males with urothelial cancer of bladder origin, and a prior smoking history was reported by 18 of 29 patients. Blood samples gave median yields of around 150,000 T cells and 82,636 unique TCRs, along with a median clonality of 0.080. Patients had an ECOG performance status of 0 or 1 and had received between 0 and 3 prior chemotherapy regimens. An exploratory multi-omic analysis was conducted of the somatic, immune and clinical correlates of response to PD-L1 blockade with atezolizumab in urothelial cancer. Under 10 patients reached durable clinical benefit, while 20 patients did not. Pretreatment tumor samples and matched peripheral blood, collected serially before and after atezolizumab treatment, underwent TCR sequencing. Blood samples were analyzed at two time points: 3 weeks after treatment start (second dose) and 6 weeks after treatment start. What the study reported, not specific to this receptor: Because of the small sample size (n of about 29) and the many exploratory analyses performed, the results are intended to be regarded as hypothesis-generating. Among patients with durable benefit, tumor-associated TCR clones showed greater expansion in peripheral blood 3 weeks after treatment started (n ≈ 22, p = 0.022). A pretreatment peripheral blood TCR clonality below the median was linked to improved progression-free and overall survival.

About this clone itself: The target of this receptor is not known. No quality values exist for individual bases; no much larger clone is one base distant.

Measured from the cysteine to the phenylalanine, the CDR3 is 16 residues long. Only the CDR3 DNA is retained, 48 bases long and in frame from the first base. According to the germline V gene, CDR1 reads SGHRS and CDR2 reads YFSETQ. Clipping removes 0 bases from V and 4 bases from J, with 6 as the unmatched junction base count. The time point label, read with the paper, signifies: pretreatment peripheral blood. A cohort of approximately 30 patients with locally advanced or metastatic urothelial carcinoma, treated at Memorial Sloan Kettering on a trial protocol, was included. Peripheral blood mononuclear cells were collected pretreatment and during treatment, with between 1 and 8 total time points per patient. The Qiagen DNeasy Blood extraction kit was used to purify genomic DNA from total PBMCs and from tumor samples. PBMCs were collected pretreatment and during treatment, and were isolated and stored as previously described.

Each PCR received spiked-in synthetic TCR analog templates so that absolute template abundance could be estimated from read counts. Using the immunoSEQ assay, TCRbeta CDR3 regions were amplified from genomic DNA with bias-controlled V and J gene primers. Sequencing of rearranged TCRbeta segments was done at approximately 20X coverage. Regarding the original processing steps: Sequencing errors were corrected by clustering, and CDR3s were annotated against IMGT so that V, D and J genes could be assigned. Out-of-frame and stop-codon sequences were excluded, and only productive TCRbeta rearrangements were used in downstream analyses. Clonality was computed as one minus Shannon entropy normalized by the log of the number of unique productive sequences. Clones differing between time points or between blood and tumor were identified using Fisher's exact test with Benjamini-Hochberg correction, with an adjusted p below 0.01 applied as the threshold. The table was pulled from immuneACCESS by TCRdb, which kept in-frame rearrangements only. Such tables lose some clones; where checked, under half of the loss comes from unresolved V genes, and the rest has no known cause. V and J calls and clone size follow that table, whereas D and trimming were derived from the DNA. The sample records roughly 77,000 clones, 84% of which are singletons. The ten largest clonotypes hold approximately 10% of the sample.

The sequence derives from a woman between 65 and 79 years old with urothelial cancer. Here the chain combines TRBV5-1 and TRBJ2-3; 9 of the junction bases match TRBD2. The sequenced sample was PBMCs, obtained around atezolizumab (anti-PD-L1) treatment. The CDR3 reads CASSLVAGGQADTQYF. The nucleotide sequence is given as TGCGCCAGCAGCTTGGTTGCGGGGGGGCAAGCAGATACGCAGTATTTT.